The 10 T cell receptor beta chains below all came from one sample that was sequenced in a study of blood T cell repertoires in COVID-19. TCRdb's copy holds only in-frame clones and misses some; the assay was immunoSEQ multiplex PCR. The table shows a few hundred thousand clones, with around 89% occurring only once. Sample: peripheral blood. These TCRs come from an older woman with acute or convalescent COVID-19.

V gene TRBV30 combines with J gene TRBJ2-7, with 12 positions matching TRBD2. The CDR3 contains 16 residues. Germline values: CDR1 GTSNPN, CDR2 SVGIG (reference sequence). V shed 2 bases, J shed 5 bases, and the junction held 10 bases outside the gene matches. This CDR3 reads CAWSPKTSGRPHEQYF. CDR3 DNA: TGTGCCTGGAGTCCGAAGACTAGCGGGAGACCCCACGAGCAGTACTTC.

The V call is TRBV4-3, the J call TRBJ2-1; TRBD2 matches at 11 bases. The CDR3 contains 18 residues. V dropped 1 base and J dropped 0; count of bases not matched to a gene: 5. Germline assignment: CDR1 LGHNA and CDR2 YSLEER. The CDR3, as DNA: TGCGCCAGCAGCCAAGTAATAACTAGCGGGAGCTCCTACAATGAGCAGTTCTTC. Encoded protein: CASSQVITSGSSYNEQFF.

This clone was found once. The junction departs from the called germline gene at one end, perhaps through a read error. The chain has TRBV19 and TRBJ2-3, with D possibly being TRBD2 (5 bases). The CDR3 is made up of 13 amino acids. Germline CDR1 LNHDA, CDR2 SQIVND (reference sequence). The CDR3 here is CASHAASRDTQYF. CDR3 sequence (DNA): TGTGCCAGTCATGCGGCTAGCAGAGATACGCAGTATTTT.

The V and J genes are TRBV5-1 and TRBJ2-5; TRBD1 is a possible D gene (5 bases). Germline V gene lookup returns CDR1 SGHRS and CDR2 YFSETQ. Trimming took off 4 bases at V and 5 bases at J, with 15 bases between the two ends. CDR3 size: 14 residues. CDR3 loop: CASSPRTRAETQYF. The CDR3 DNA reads TGCGCCAGCAGCCCAAGGACACGGGCGGAGACCCAGTACTTC.

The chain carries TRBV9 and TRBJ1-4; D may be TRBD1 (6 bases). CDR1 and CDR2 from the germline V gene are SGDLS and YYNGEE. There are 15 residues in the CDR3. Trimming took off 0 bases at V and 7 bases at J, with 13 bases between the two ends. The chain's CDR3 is CASSVEAQGIEKLFF. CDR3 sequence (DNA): TGTGCCAGCAGCGTAGAGGCGCAGGGGATTGAAAAACTGTTTTTT.

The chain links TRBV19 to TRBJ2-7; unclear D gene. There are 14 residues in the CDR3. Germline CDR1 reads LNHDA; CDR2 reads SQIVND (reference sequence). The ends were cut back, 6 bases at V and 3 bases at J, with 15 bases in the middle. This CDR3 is CASSQTRTYYEQYF. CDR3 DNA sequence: TGTGCCAGTAGCCAGACAAGAACTTACTACGAGCAGTACTTC.

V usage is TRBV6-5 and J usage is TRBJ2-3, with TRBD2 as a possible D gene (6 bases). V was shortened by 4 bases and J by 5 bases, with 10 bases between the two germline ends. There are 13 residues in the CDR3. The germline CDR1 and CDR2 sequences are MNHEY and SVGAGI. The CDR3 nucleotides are TGTGCCAGCAGTTCCGGACTATTAGATACGCAGTATTTT. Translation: CASSSGLLDTQYF.

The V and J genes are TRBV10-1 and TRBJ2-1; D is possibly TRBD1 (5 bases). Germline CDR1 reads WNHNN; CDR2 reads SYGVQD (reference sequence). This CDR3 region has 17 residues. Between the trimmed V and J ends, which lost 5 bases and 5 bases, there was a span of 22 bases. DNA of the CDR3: TGCGCCAGCAGTCCCACTCCAAGACAGAATAGTAACAATGAGCAGTTCTTC. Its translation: CASSPTPRQNSNNEQFF.

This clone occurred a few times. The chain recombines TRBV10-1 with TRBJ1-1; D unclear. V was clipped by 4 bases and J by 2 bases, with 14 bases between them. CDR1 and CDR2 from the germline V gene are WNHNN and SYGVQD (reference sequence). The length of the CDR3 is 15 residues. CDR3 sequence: CASSVPRGVNTEAFF. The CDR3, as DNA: TGCGCCAGCAGTGTCCCCCGTGGAGTTAACACTGAAGCTTTCTTT.

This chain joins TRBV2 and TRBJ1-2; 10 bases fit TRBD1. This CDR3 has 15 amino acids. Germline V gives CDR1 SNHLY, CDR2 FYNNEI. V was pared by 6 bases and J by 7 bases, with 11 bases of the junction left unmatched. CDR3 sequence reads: CASSPSRDRGFGYTF. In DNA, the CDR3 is TGTGCCAGCAGCCCAAGCCGGGACAGGGGTTTTGGCTACACCTTC.